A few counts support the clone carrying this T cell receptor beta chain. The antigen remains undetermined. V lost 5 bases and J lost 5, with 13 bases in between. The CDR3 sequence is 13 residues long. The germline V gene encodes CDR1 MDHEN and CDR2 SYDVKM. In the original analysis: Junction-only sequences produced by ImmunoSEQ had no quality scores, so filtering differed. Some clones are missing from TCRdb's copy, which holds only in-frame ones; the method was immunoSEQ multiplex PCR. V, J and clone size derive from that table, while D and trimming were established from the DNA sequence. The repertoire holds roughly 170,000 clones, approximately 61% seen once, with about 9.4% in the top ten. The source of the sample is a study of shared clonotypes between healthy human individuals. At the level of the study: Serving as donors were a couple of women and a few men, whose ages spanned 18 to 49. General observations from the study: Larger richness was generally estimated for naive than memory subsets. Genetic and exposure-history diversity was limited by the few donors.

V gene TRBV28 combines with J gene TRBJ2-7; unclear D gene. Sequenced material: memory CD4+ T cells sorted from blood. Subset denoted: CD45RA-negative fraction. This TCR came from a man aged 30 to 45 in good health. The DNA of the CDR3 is TGTGCCAGCAGTCCTCCCCCGCACCACGAGCAGTACTTC. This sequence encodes CASSPPPHHEQYF. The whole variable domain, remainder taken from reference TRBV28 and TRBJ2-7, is DVKVTQSSRYLVKRTGEKVFLECVQDMDHENMFWYRQDPGLGLRLIYFSYDVKMKEKGDIPEGYSVSREKKERFSLILESASTNQTSMYLCASSPPPHHEQYFGPGTRLTVT.